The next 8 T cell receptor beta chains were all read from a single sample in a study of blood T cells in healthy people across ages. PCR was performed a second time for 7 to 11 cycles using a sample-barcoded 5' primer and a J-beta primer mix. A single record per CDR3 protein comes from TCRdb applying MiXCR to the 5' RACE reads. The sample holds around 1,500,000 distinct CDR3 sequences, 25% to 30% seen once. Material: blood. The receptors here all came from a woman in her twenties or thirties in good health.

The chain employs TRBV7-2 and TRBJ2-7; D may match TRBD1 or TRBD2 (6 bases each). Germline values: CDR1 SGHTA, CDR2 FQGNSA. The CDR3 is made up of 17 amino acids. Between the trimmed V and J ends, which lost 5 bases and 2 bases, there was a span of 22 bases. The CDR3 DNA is TGTGCCAGCAGCGCCGGGGGCTACACGGGACACCCCTACGAGCAGTACTTC. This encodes CASSAGGYTGHPYEQYF.

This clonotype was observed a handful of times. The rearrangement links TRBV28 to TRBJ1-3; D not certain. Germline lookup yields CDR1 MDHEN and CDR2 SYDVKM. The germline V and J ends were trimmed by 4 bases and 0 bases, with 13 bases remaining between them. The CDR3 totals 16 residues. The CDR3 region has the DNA TGTGCCAGCAGTTCCCCACTAGGCAGCTCTGGAAACACCATATATTTT. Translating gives CASSSPLGSSGNTIYF.

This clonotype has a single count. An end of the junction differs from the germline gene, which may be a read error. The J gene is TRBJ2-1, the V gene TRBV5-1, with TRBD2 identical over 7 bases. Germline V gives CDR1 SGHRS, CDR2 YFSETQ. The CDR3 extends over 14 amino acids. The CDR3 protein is CASREGLPADEQFF. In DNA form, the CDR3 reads TGCGCCAGCAGAGAGGGACTACCAGCGGATGAACAGTTCTTC.

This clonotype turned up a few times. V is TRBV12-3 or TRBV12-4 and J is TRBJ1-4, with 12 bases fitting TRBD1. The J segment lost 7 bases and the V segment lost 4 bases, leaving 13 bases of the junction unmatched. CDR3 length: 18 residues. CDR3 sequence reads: CASSSPPGQGAIGEKLFF. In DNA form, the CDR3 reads TGTGCCAGCAGTTCACCGCCGGGACAGGGGGCGATCGGTGAAAAACTGTTTTTT.

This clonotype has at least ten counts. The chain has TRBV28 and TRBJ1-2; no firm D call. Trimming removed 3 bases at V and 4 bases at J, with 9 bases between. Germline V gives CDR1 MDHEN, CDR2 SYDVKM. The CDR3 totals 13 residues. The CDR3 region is CASSFGVGYGYTF. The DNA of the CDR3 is TGTGCCAGCAGTTTTGGGGTGGGCTATGGCTACACCTTC.

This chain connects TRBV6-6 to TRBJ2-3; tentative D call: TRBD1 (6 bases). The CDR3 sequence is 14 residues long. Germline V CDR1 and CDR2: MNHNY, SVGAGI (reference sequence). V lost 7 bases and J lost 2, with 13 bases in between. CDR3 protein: CASKFSGDTDTQYF. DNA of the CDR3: TGTGCCAGCAAATTCTCAGGGGACACAGATACGCAGTATTTT.

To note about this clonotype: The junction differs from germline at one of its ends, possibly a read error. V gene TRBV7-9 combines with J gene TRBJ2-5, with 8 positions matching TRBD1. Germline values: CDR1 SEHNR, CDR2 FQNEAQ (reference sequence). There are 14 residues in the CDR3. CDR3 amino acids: CASSFQGAREAQYF. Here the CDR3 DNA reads TGTGCCAGCAGCTTCCAGGGGGCCCGAGAGGCCCAGTACTTC.

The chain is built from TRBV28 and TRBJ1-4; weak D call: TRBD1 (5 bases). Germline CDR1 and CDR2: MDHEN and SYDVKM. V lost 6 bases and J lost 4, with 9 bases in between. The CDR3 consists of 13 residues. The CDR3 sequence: CASSPGHNEKLFF. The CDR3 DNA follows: TGTGCCAGCAGCCCGGGGCATAATGAAAAACTGTTTTTT.